The source of this TCR beta chain is a study of Tregs in tolerant kidney transplant recipients. The germline V gene encodes CDR1 SGHNT and CDR2 YYREEE (reference sequence). The V segment lost 3 bases and the J segment 1 base; nucleotides outside the gene matches: 8. There are 16 residues in the CDR3. CD4+CD25+CD127- Tregs, CD4+CD25- non-Tregs, CD4 and CD8 cells were sorted. Before regulatory T cell sorting, thawed PBMCs rested overnight at 37°C in around 180 IU/ml IL-2. Clones were sequenced by immunoSEQ multiplex PCR, and TCRdb holds only the in-frame ones, with some missing. The top ten hold 2.1% of the sample, which has tens of thousands of clones, 70% to 90% seen once.

This sequence originates from a human donor who received a combined kidney and bone marrow transplant. The chain is built from TRBV5-4 and TRBJ1-1, with 8 positions matching TRBD1. The source was Tregs from blood, collected before the transplant. This CDR3 is CASSSPGQGKNTEAFF. In DNA form, the CDR3 reads TGTGCCAGCAGCTCCCCCGGACAGGGAAAGAACACTGAAGCTTTCTTT. Drawing the rest from reference TRBV5-4 and TRBJ1-1, the complete variable domain is ETGVTQSPTHLIKTRGQQVTLRCSSQSGHNTVSWYQQALGQGPQFIFQYYREEENGRGNFPPRFSGLQFPNYSSELNVNALELDDSALYLCASSSPGQGKNTEAFFGQGTRLTVV.